This T cell receptor (beta chain) was recorded in a study of T cells in Graves' hyperthyroidism and ophthalmopathy. Under 3 months was the duration of disease in ophthalmopathy patients, who also had a Clinical Activity Score of at least 3 and a NOSPECS grade of at least 4. From 10 ml of fresh peripheral blood, PBMCs were isolated. This clonotype appeared a few times. Authors of the study amplified TCR beta CDR3 regions from RNA transcripts. HTBI primers drove first-round RT-PCR of the TCR CDR3. Each CDR3 protein is one row after TCRdb ran MiXCR on the multiplex PCR reads. The data hold hundreds of thousands of distinct CDR3 sequences, with 20% observed a single time. The germline V gene has CDR1 KGHSH and CDR2 LQKENI. The ends were cut back, 5 bases at V and 8 bases at J, with 16 bases in the middle. The CDR3 has 14 amino acids.

The TCR was taken from a man between 40 and 49 years old with Graves' ophthalmopathy. The source material was blood. The V gene is TRBV18, the J gene TRBJ2-1; no reliable D call. CDR3: CASSSGLSGHEQFF. As DNA, the CDR3 is TGTGCCAGCTCATCGGGCCTCTCAGGCCATGAGCAGTTCTTC.